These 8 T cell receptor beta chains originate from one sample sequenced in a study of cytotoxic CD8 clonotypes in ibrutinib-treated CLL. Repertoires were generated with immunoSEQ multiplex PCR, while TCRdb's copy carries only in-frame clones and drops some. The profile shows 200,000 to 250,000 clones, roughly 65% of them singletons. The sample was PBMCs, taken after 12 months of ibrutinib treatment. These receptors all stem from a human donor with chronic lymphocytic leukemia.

This chain's CDR3 is CASSFGTGTDTQYF. The CDR3 DNA follows: TGTGCCAGCAGCTTTGGGACAGGCACAGATACGCAGTATTTT. This chain links TRBV5-6 with TRBJ2-3, with TRBD1 matching over 7 bases. This CDR3 is built from 14 residues. The V and J ends lost 2 bases and 1 base, in that order; junction bases with no gene match: 1. Per the germline V gene, CDR1 is SGHDT and CDR2 is YYEEEE.

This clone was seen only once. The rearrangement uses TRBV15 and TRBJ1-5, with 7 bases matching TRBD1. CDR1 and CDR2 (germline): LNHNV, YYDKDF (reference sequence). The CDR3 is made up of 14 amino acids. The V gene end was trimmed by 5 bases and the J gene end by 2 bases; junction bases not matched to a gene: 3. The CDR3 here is CATSFTGGNQPQHF. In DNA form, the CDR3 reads TGTGCCACCAGCTTTACAGGGGGCAATCAGCCCCAGCATTTT.

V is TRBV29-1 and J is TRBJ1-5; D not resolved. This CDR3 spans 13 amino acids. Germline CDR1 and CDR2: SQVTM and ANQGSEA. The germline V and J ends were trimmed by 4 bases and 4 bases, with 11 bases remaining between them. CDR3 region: CSVVTESNQPQHF. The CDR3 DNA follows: TGCAGCGTTGTGACGGAATCAAATCAGCCCCAGCATTTT.

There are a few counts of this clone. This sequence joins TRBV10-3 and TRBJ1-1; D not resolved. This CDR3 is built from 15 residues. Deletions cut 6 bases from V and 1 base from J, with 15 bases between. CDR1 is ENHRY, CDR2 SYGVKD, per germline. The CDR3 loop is CAIRPNVGRNTEAFF. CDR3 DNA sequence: TGTGCCATCAGGCCAAATGTAGGGCGGAACACTGAAGCTTTCTTT.

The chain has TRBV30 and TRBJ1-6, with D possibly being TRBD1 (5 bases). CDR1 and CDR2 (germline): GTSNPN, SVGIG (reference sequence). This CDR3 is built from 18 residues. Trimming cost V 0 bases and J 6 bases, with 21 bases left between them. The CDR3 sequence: CAWSVSARWRGGNSPLHF. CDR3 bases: TGTGCCTGGAGTGTTTCGGCAAGGTGGAGGGGAGGTAATTCACCCCTCCACTTT.

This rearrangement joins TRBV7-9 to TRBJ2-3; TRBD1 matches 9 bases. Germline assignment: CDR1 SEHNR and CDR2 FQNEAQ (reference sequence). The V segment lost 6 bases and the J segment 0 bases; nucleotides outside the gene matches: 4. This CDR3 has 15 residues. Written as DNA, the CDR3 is TGTGCCAGCAGTTTGGGACAGGGAAGCACAGATACGCAGTATTTT. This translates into CASSLGQGSTDTQYF.

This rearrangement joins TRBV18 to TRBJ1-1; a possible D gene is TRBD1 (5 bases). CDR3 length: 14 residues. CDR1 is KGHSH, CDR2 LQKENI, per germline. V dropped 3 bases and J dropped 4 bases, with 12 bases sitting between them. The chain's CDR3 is CASSPEWGGTEAFF. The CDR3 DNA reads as TGTGCCAGCTCACCGGAGTGGGGGGGCACTGAAGCTTTCTTT.

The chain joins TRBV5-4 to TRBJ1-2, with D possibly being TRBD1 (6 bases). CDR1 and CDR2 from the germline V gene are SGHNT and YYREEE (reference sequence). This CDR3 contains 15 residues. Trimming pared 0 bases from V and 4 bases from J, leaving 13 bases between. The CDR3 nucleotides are TGTGCCAGCAGCTTGGACAGGGTTCAGACCTATGGCTACACCTTC. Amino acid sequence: CASSLDRVQTYGYTF. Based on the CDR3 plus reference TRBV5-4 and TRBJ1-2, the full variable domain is ETGVTQSPTHLIKTRGQQVTLRCSSQSGHNTVSWYQQALGQGPQFIFQYYREEENGRGNFPPRFSGLQFPNYSSELNVNALELDDSALYLCASSLDRVQTYGYTFGSGTRLTVV.